This is a list of T cell receptor beta chains from one sample in a study of post-analysis software for immune sequencing data. TCRdb redid the calling of the PCR reads with MiXCR, one entry per CDR3 protein. The top ten clones hold approximately 4.4% of a sample with 750,000 to 950,000 distinct CDR3 sequences, roughly 58% of them seen once. Sequencing was performed on blood. The source of these receptors is a girl aged 10 to 17 with multiple sclerosis. The CDR3 runs from the conserved cysteine through the conserved F or W. Each record gives: V gene, J gene, D gene, clone size, CDR3 DNA, CDR3 protein. A D gene is named only where the DNA matches it firmly. Clone size is given for some rows only: seen once, a few or many times, or a class if the clone is expanded.

>TRBV7-9|TRBJ2-7|.|once
TGTGCCAGCAGCCGACAAACCGGGGGAAGCTCCTACGAGCAGTACTTC
CASSRQTGGSSYEQYF
>TRBV18|TRBJ2-1|.|.
TGTGCCAGCTCACCAGATCAGAGCTCCTACAATGAGCAGTTCTTC
CASSPDQSSYNEQFF
>TRBV28|TRBJ2-5|.|.
TGTGCCAGCAGGGGGCGAGGGATCCAAGAGACCCAGTACTTC
CASRGRGIQETQYF
>TRBV2|TRBJ2-1|.|few
TGTGCCAGCAGTGACAGGTACAATGAGCAGTTCTTC
CASSDRYNEQFF
>TRBV20-1|TRBJ2-3|TRBD2|.
TGCAGTGCGGACAGAGCGGGGGGATCAGATACGCAGTATTTT
CSADRAGGSDTQYF
>TRBV29-1|TRBJ2-1|.|.
TGCAGCGTTGGAAGGAGCAGTCTTGAGCAGTTCTTC
CSVGRSSLEQFF
>TRBV20-1|TRBJ2-5|TRBD2|.
TGCAGTACGGAACTAGCGGGAGCGGGGGAGACCCAGTACTTC
CSTELAGAGETQYF
>TRBV20-1|TRBJ2-1|.|few
TGCAGTGCTATGAGAGGGTACGATGAGCAGTTCTTC
CSAMRGYDEQFF
>TRBV20-1|TRBJ2-7|.|.
TGCAGTGCTAGCGGCGGGAAGGGTTCTGGGGACGAGCAGTACTTC
CSASGGKGSGDEQYF
>TRBV10-3|TRBJ2-4|TRBD1|few
TGTGCCATCAGAGCCGGGACAGGGGATATTCGGCAGTACTTC
CAIRAGTGDIRQYF
>TRBV25-1|TRBJ1-2|.|few
TGTGCCAGCAGTGAGCCAGGGTATGGCTACACCTTC
CASSEPGYGYTF
>TRBV20-1|TRBJ1-4|TRBD1|.
TGCAGTGCTAGCCTCCGGGACAGGGATGAAAAACTGTTTTTT
CSASLRDRDEKLFF
>TRBV5-1|TRBJ2-7|.|many
TGTGCCAGCAGCTTAGTTTCCTACGAGCAGTACTTC
CASSLVSYEQYF
>TRBV2|TRBJ2-5|TRBD1|.
TGTGCCAGCACAGGGGGACAGGAGGAGACCCAGTACTTC
CASTGGQEETQYF
>TRBV6-5|TRBJ2-7|TRBD1|.
TGTGCCAGCAGTTCCCCCAGGGGGCCTAGCTACGAGCAGTACTTC
CASSSPRGPSYEQYF
>TRBV20-1|TRBJ1-6|.|.
TGCAGTGCTAGGCTCTCCAATTCACCCCTCCACTTT
CSARLSNSPLHF
>TRBV12-3/TRBV12-4|TRBJ2-5|TRBD1|few
TGTGCCAGCAGGTATGGGACAGTCCAAGAGACCCAGTACTTC
CASRYGTVQETQYF
>TRBV12-3/TRBV12-4|TRBJ2-7|TRBD2|few
TGCGCCACTAGGACTAGCGGGAGCCGGGCGGGCGAGCAGTACTTC
CATRTSGSRAGEQYF
>TRBV5-8|TRBJ2-3|TRBD2|few
TGTGCCAGCAGCTTACTAGCGGGAGCTGATACGCAGTATTTT
CASSLLAGADTQYF
>TRBV29-1|TRBJ2-7|.|.
TGCAGCGTTGGCAGCCGGGACCCAACTCGGGAGCAGTACTTC
CSVGSRDPTREQYF
>TRBV29-1|TRBJ1-1|.|.
TGCAGCGTTGTCGGCGCTTTCTTT
CSVVGAFF
>TRBV6-2/TRBV6-3|TRBJ1-1|.|many
TGTGCCAGCAGTTACAAGGAGAACACTGAAGCTTTCTTT
CASSYKENTEAFF
>TRBV20-1|TRBJ2-7|TRBD2|.
TGCAGTGCTAGAGACCCGACTAGCGGGGCCTACAATGAGCAGTACTTC
CSARDPTSGAYNEQYF
>TRBV20-1|TRBJ2-7|TRBD2|.
TGCAGTGTTAGCTCGGGGGGGGGAGCGCAGTACTTC
CSVSSGGGAQYF
>TRBV5-8|TRBJ2-1|.|.
TGTGCCAGCAGCTATCCGTTTCGGGATGAGCAGTTCTTC
CASSYPFRDEQFF
>TRBV20-1|TRBJ2-5|.|.
TGCAGTGCTAGTCTTCCGGGGCCAGAGACCCAGTACTTC
CSASLPGPETQYF
>TRBV5-1|TRBJ2-3|.|.
TGCGCCAGCAGCTTGGACTCTAGCGCAGATACGCAGTATTTT
CASSLDSSADTQYF
>TRBV7-9|TRBJ2-7|TRBD2|few
TGTGCCAGCAGTCCCCTTCTCGGGGCGGGAGTAGTTCCCTACGAGCAGTACTTC
CASSPLLGAGVVPYEQYF
>TRBV29-1|TRBJ2-7|.|few
TGCAGCGTCGCGACAGTAGCCGAGCAGTACTTC
CSVATVAEQYF
>TRBV6-5|TRBJ2-7|.|.
TGTGCCAGCAGACTAGGCAACTACGAGCAGTACTTC
CASRLGNYEQYF
>TRBV5-1|TRBJ2-2|.|once
TGCGCCAGCAGAATGGGACAAATTAACACCGGGGAGCTGTTTTTT
CASRMGQINTGELFF
>TRBV2|TRBJ2-7|TRBD2|.
TGTGCCAGCAGACCTAGCGGGAGTAGTTTCGAGCAGTACTTC
CASRPSGSSFEQYF
>TRBV5-1|TRBJ1-1|.|once
TGCGCCAGCAGCTTGGCCGGGGGACGGACTGAAGCTTTCTTT
CASSLAGGRTEAFF
>TRBV5-1|TRBJ1-2|.|.
TGCGCCAGCAGCGGGGGACCTAGGGACGGGGATGGCTACACCTTC
CASSGGPRDGDGYTF
>TRBV27|TRBJ1-1|TRBD1|many
TGTGCCAGCAGGGCGGGACAGCCTTACACTGAAGCTTTCTTT
CASRAGQPYTEAFF
>TRBV6-1|TRBJ2-4|.|few
TGTGCCAGCGTGGCAGCCTTGCACGGAAACATTCAGTACTTC
CASVAALHGNIQYF